This note documents a single T cell receptor (beta chain) sequence. Its specificity is unknown. These data are taken from a study of CD8+ T cells in alopecia areata. RNA was isolated and reverse transcribed to cDNA, the sequencing template. Assay used: immunoSEQ multiplex PCR; TCRdb lists only in-frame clones, some missing. Of nearly 200,000 clones listed, more than 45% are singletons. Treatment noted: oral pan-JAK inhibitor, 5-10 mg twice daily. Samples from alopecia areata patients were lesional scalp punch biopsies and peripheral blood. Cell sorting was applied to PBMCs, and CD4+ and CD8+ T cells were collected. Germline CDR1 is MGHRA and CDR2 is YSYEKL. The CDR3 totals 14 residues. V was trimmed by 1 base and J by 5 bases, leaving 9 bases between them. Overall study results and limits: Researchers report lesional scalp, most notably alopecia totalis/universalis, outstripped normal scalp in clonality. Treatment with tofacitinib significantly lowered scalp clonality and reduced expanded CD8+ clones among the top 100.

This TCR was recovered from a human donor with alopecia areata. The chain uses TRBV4-1 and TRBJ1-5; no reliable D call. Sequencing used CD4+ T cells sorted from blood, obtained at week 24, from a patient treated with tofacitinib. The CDR3 is CASSQVGRDQPQHF. The CDR3 DNA reads as TGCGCCAGCAGCCAAGTCGGGAGGGATCAGCCCCAGCATTTT.